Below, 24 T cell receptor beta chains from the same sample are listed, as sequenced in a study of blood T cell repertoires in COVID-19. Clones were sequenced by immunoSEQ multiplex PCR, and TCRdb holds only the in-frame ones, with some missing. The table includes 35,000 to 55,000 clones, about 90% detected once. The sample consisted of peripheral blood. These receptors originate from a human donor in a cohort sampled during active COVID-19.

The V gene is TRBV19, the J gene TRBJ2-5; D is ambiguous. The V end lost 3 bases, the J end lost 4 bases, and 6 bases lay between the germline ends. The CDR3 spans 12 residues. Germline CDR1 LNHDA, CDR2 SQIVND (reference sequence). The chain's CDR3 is CASSIFGETQYF. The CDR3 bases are TGTGCCAGTAGTATTTTCGGAGAGACCCAGTACTTC.

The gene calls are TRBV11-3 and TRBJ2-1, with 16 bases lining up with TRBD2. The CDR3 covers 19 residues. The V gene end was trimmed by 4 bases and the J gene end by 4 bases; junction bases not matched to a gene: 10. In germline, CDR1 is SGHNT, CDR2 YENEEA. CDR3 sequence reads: CASSSRQPGLAGGYNEQFF. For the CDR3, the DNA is TGTGCCAGCAGCTCTCGCCAGCCGGGACTAGCGGGAGGGTACAATGAGCAGTTCTTC. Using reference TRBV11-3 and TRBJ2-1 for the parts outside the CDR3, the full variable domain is EAGVVQSPRYKIIEKKQPVAFWCNPISGHNTLYWYLQNLGQGPELLIRYENEEAVDDSQLPKDRFSAERLKGVDSTLKIQPAELGDSAVYLCASSSRQPGLAGGYNEQFFGPGTRLTVL.

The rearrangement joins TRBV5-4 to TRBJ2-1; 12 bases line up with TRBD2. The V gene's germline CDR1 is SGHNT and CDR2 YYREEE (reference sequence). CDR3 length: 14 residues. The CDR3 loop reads CATRASGRENEQFF. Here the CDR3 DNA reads TGTGCAACCCGGGCTAGCGGGAGGGAGAATGAGCAGTTCTTC.

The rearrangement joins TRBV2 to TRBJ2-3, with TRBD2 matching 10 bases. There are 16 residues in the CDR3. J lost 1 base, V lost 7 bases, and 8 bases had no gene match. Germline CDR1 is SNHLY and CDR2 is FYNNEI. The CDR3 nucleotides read TGTGCCAGCATTAACCCGGGACTAGCGCGCACAGATACGCAGTATTTT. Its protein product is CASINPGLARTDTQYF.

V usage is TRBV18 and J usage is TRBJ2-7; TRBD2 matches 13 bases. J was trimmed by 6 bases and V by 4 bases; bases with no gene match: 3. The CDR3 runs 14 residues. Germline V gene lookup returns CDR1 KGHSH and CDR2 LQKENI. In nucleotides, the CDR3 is TGTGCCAGCTCACAACGGACTAGCGGGGGCGAGCAGTACTTC. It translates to CASSQRTSGGEQYF.

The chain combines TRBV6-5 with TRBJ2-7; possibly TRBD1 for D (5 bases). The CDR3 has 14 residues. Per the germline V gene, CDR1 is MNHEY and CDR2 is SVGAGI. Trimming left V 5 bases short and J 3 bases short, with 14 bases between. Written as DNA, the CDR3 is TGTGCCAGCAGTACCGGAGACAGCAACTACGAGCAGTACTTC. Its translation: CASSTGDSNYEQYF.

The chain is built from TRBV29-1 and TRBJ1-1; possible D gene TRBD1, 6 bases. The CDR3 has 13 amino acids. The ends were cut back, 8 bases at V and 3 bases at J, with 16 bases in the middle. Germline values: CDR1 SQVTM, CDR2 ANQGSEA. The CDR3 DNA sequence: TGCAGCTCCCGAGGGGGGGAGGACACTGAAGCTTTCTTT. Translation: CSSRGGEDTEAFF.

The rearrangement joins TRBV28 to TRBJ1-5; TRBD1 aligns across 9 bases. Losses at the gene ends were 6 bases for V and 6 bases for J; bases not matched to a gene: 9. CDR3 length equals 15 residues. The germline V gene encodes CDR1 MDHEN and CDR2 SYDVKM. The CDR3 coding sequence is TGTGCCAGCAGGAAACAGGGGGCGTGGGTTCAGCCCCAGCATTTT. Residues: CASRKQGAWVQPQHF.

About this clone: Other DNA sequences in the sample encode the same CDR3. CDR3 nucleotide sequence: TGTGCTAGTGGTTTAGGCGCCAAGACAGGGGAAAAGGACACTGAAGCTTTCTTT. Translation gives CASGLGAKTGEKDTEAFF. V and J are TRBV12-5 and TRBJ1-1; the match to TRBD1 covers 8 bases. The J segment lost 3 bases and the V segment lost 3 bases, leaving 15 bases of the junction unmatched. Germline values: CDR1 LGHNT, CDR2 FRNRAP. CDR3 length: 18 residues. The whole variable domain, remainder taken from reference TRBV12-5 and TRBJ1-1, is DARVTQTPRHKVTEMGQEVTMRCQPILGHNTVFWYRQTMMQGLELLAYFRNRAPLDDSGMPKDRFSAEMPDATLATLKIQPSEPRDSAVYFCASGLGAKTGEKDTEAFFGQGTRLTVV.

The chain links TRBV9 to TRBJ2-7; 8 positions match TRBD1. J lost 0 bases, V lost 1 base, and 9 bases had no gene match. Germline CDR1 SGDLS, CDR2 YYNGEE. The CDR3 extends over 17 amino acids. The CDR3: CASSVSIDRGNSYEQYF. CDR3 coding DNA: TGTGCCAGCAGCGTATCCATCGACAGGGGAAACTCCTACGAGCAGTACTTC.

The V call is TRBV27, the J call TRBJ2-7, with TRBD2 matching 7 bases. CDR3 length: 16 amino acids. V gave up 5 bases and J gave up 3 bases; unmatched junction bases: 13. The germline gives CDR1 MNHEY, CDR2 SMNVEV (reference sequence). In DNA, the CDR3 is TGTGCCAGCAGTCCGTACCAACTAGCGTCTCACTACGAGCAGTACTTC. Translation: CASSPYQLASHYEQYF.

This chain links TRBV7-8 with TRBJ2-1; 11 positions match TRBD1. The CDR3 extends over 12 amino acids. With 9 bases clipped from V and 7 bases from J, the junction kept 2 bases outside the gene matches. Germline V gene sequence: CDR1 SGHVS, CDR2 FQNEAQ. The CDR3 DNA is TGTGCCAGTGGGACAGGGGGTAATGAGCAGTTCTTC. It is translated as CASGTGGNEQFF.

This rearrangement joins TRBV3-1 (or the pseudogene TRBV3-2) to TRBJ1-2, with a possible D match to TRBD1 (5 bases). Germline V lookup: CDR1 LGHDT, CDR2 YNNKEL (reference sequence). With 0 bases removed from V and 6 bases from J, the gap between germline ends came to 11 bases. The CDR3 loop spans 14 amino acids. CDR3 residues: CASSQDGRRDGYTF. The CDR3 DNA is TGTGCCAGCAGCCAAGATGGTCGCAGGGATGGCTACACCTTC.

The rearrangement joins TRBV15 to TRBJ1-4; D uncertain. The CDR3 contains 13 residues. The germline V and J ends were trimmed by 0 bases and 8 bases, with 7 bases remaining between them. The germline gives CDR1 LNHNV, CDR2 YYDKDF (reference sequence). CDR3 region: CATSRDSREKLFF. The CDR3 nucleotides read TGTGCCACCAGCAGAGATAGCCGGGAAAAACTGTTTTTT.

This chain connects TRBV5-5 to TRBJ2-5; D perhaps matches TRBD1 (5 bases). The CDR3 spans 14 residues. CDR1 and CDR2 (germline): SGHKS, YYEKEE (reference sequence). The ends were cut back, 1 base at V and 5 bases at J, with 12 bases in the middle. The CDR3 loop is CASSLRSGWETQYF. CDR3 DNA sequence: TGTGCCAGCAGCTTGCGGTCAGGGTGGGAGACCCAGTACTTC.

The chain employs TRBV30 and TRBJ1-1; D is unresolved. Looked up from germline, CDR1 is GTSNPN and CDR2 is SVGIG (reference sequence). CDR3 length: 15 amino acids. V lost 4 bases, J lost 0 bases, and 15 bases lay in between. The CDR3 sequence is CAWKTKTVMNTEAFF. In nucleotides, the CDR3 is TGTGCCTGGAAGACTAAGACGGTCATGAACACTGAAGCTTTCTTT.

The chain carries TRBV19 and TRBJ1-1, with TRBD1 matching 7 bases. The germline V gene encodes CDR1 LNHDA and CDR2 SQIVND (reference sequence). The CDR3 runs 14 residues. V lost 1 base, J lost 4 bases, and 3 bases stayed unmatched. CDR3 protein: CASSIVPGGTEAFF. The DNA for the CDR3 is TGTGCCAGTAGTATAGTGCCAGGGGGCACTGAAGCTTTCTTT.

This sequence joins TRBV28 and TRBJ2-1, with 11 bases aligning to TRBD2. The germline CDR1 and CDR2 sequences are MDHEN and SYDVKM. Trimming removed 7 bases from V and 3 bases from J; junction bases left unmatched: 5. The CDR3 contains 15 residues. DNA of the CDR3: TGTGCCAGCACCTTAGCGGGAGGGAACTACAATGAGCAGTTCTTC. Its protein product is CASTLAGGNYNEQFF.

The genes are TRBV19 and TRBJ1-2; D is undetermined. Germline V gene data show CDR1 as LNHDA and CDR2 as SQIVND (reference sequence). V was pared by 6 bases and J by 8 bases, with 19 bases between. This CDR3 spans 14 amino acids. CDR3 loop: CASRDYAGRGGYTF. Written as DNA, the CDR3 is TGTGCCAGTAGGGACTACGCCGGACGGGGAGGCTACACCTTC.

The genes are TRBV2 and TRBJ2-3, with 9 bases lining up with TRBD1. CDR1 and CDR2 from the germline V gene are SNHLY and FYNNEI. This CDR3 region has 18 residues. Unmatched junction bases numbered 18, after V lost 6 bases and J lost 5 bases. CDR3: CASSQTIIGQGSVDTQYF. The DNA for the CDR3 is TGTGCCAGCAGCCAAACTATCATAGGACAGGGGAGTGTAGATACGCAGTATTTT. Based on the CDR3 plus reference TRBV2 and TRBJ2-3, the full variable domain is EPEVTQTPSHQVTQMGQEVILRCVPISNHLYFYWYRQILGQKVEFLVSFYNNEISEKSEIFDDQFSVERPDGSNFTLKIRSTKLEDSAMYFCASSQTIIGQGSVDTQYFGPGTRLTVL.

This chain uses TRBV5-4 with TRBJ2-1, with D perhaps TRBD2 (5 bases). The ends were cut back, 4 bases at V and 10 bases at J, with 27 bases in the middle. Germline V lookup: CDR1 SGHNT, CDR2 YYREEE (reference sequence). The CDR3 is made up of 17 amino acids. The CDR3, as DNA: TGTGCCAGCAGCCCCACCGTGGCGGGCGCTTCCACCCGGGAGCAGTTCTTC. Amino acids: CASSPTVAGASTREQFF.

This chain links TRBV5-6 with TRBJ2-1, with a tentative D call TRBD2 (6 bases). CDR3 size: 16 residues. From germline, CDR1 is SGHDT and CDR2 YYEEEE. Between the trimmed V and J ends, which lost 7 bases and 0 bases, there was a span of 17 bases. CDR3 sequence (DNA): TGTGCCAGCCTCCGGATGGGGGGAGGCTCCTACAATGAGCAGTTCTTC. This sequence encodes CASLRMGGGSYNEQFF.

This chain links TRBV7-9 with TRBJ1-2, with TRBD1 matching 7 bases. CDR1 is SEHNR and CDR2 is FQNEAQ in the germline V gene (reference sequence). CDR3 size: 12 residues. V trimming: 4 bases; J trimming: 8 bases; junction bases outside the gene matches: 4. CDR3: CASSYPGQGYTF. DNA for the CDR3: TGTGCCAGCAGCTATCCGGGACAGGGCTACACCTTC.

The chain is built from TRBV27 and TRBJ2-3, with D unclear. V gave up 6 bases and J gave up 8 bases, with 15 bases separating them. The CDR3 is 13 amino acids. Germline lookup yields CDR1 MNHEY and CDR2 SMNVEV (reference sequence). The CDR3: CASSTQASRTQYF. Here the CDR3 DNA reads TGTGCCAGCAGCACCCAGGCCTCCCGTACGCAGTATTTT.